This T cell receptor (beta chain) was identified during a study of blood T cell repertoires in COVID-19. Overall study: Samples of COVID-19 (acute and convalescent) were obtained from the United States, Italy and Spain. PBMCs, B-cell-depleted T cells, or T cells were the source of the cDNA or gDNA that made up the material.

Germline values: CDR1 MNHEY, CDR2 SVGEGT. The CDR3 contains 14 residues. V gave up 0 bases and J gave up 7 bases; unmatched junction bases: 3. TCRdb keeps only in-frame clones here, not all; method: immunoSEQ multiplex PCR. The profile shows 150,000 to 200,000 clones, 65% to 80% of them singletons. Participants came from roughly 25 US areas, aged about 18 to 95 years. Cohorts were assigned according to the clinical history that participants reported. The V and J genes are TRBV6-2 or TRBV6-3 and TRBJ1-2; 9 bases fit TRBD1. The source material was PBMCs or T cells enriched from blood (not recorded which). This TCR was sampled from a woman aged 45-60 years with acute COVID-19. The CDR3 region is CASSYSRTGAGYTF. The DNA of the CDR3 is TGTGCCAGCAGTTACTCTCGGACAGGGGCTGGCTACACCTTC.